Following are 22 T cell receptor beta chains from one sample sequenced in a study of Ad26.COV2.S vaccination and SARS-CoV-2 variants. The treatment was: some 20 received Ad26.COV2.S at low or high dose, single or two shots; several received placebo; per-sample allocation not given. Sample collection was performed on day 63 after the first vaccine or placebo injection. The assay was immunoSEQ multiplex PCR, and TCRdb's table has in-frame clones only and misses some. The sample lists approximately 400,000 clones, roughly 84% seen once, with about 3.3% in the top ten. The sample here was peripheral blood, taken in a trial of Ad26.COV2.S vaccine versus placebo. Receptors originate from a person between 18 and 65 years old who received the Ad26.COV2.S COVID-19 vaccine or a placebo.

Comments on this clone: Other DNA sequences from this sample encode an identical CDR3 as well. The chain couples TRBV4-1 to TRBJ1-1; weak D call: TRBD1 (6 bases). Between the trimmed V and J ends, which lost 6 bases and 1 base, there was a span of 12 bases. Germline-derived CDR1 and CDR2 are MGHRA and YSYEKL. The CDR3 sequence is 14 residues long. The DNA for the CDR3 is TGCGCCAGCAGAGGGACACTGCGGAACACTGAAGCTTTCTTT. Its translation: CASRGTLRNTEAFF.

The chain uses TRBV2 and TRBJ1-5; possible D gene TRBD1, 5 bases. Trimming removed 5 bases from V and 1 base from J, with 9 bases in between. The CDR3 is 14 amino acids. The germline V gene has CDR1 SNHLY and CDR2 FYNNEI. The CDR3 protein is CASSTGLSNQPQHF. Written as DNA, the CDR3 is TGTGCCAGCAGTACGGGACTCAGCAATCAGCCCCAGCATTTT. Full variable domain (outside the CDR3, taken from reference TRBV2 and TRBJ1-5): EPEVTQTPSHQVTQMGQEVILRCVPISNHLYFYWYRQILGQKVEFLVSFYNNEISEKSEIFDDQFSVERPDGSNFTLKIRSTKLEDSAMYFCASSTGLSNQPQHFGDGTRLSIL.

The V gene is TRBV11-2, the J gene TRBJ2-3; the match to TRBD1 covers 7 bases. After removal of 5 bases from V and 2 bases from J, the junction contained 7 bases not matched to a gene. Looked up from germline, CDR1 is SGHAT and CDR2 is FQNNGV. The CDR3 contains 15 residues. The DNA for the CDR3 is TGTGCCAGCAGCCAGGGGGACAATCCCACAGATACGCAGTATTTT. This sequence encodes CASSQGDNPTDTQYF. Using reference TRBV11-2 and TRBJ2-3 for the parts outside the CDR3, the full variable domain is EAGVAQSPRYKIIEKRQSVAFWCNPISGHATLYWYQQILGQGPKLLIQFQNNGVVDDSQLPKDRFSAERLKGVDSTLKIQPAKLEDSAVYLCASSQGDNPTDTQYFGPGTRLTVL.

The CDR3 DNA follows: TGTGCCAGCAGACAACGGGACACAACAAATCAGCCCCAGCATTTT. Its protein product is CASRQRDTTNQPQHF. The J gene is TRBJ1-5, the V gene TRBV2; tentatively, D is TRBD1 (6 bases). The germline CDR1 and CDR2 sequences are SNHLY and FYNNEI. The V and J ends lost 6 bases and 4 bases respectively, with 16 bases between them. The CDR3 runs to 15 residues.

This chain uses TRBV9 with TRBJ2-5; D remains ambiguous. V lost 0 bases and J lost 5, with 8 bases in between. The germline V gene has CDR1 SGDLS and CDR2 YYNGEE. The CDR3 runs to 13 residues. CDR3 residues: CASSVVVWETQYF. CDR3 in DNA: TGTGCCAGCAGCGTAGTAGTTTGGGAGACCCAGTACTTC.

The chain uses TRBV12-2 and TRBJ2-2; TRBD2, the table's D call, was not compared with the DNA. TRBV12-2 is a documented pseudogene. The CDR3 loop spans 20 amino acids. The CDR3 bases are TGTGCAAGTCGCTTGAGTAGGGAAATTGGTAGCGGGAGAGAAACCGGGGAGCTGTTTTTT. As protein: CASRLSREIGSGRETGELFF.

A remark on this clone: The identical CDR3 is also encoded by other nucleotide sequences in the sample. The chain is built from TRBV12-3 or TRBV12-4 and TRBJ1-1; D call uncertain. This CDR3 is built from 11 residues. Between the trimmed V and J ends, which lost 6 bases and 1 base, there was a span of 3 bases. CDR3 bases: TGTGCCAGCAGCCAGAACACTGAAGCTTTCTTT. It specifies CASSQNTEAFF.

V gene TRBV6-5 combines with J gene TRBJ1-4; D unresolved. CDR1 MNHEY and CDR2 SVGAGI come from the germline V gene. This CDR3 contains 15 residues. V was cut by 6 bases and J by 3 bases, with 14 bases left in between. The CDR3 DNA reads as TGTGCCAGCAGAAACCCTTGGACCTCTAATGAAAAACTGTTTTTT. It is translated as CASRNPWTSNEKLFF.

The chain is built from TRBV7-9 and TRBJ2-2, with 8 positions matching TRBD1. Trimming cost V 2 bases and J 1 base; bases outside gene matches: 12. Germline V gives CDR1 SEHNR, CDR2 FQNEAQ (reference sequence). This CDR3 has 19 amino acids. The CDR3 is CASSLFGRGLFVNTGELFF. CDR3 sequence (DNA): TGTGCCAGCAGCTTATTTGGCAGGGGGCTATTTGTGAACACCGGGGAGCTGTTTTTT.

The gene calls are TRBV29-1 and TRBJ2-2; D is ambiguous. CDR1 SQVTM and CDR2 ANQGSEA come from the germline V gene. Trimming left V 1 base short and J 5 bases short, with 8 bases between. This CDR3 has 13 residues. CDR3 coding DNA: TGCAGCGTTGAAGTGGCACAAACCGGGGAGCTGTTTTTT. Protein sequence: CSVEVAQTGELFF.

The V and J genes are TRBV5-1 and TRBJ2-3; no reliable D call. CDR3 length: 14 residues. Germline V lookup: CDR1 SGHRS, CDR2 YFSETQ. Trimming pared 1 base from V and 2 bases from J, leaving 8 bases between. The CDR3, as DNA: TGCGCCAGCAGCTTGCCCGGAAACACAGATACGCAGTATTTT. It codes for CASSLPGNTDTQYF.

This clone has just a few counts. The chain employs TRBV7-8 and TRBJ1-2; TRBD1 is a possible D gene (5 bases). Per germline, CDR1 SGHVS and CDR2 FQNEAQ. The CDR3 contains 14 residues. The V end lost 0 bases, the J end lost 6 bases, and 11 bases lay between the germline ends. The CDR3: CASSLAAGNHGYTF. CDR3 coding DNA: TGTGCCAGCAGCTTAGCAGCAGGGAACCATGGCTACACCTTC.

The gene calls are TRBV7-9 and TRBJ2-1; 7 nucleotides agree with TRBD1. Germline loops: CDR1 SEHNR, CDR2 FQNEAQ (reference sequence). V shed 4 bases, J shed 0 bases, and the junction held 0 bases outside the gene matches. The CDR3 is 14 residues long. CDR3 nucleotide sequence: TGTGCCAGCAGCTGGGACAGCTCCTACAATGAGCAGTTCTTC. This gives the protein CASSWDSSYNEQFF. The full variable domain, rest sourced from reference TRBV7-9 and TRBJ2-1, is DTGVSQNPRHKITKRGQNVTFRCDPISEHNRLYWYRQTLGQGPEFLTYFQNEAQLEKSRLLSDRFSAERPKGSFSTLEIQRTEQGDSAMYLCASSWDSSYNEQFFGPGTRLTVL.

V gene TRBV5-5 combines with J gene TRBJ1-2; D is possibly TRBD1 (5 bases). Germline V gene lookup returns CDR1 SGHKS and CDR2 YYEKEE (reference sequence). The CDR3 consists of 14 residues. V shed 3 bases and J shed 8 bases, with 17 bases lying between them. CDR3 sequence (DNA): TGTGCCAGCAGCTCTTTTGGGGGTGATGGAGGCTACACCTTC. Protein: CASSSFGGDGGYTF. The full variable domain, completed using reference TRBV5-5 and TRBJ1-2, is DAGVTQSPTHLIKTRGQQVTLRCSPISGHKSVSWYQQVLGQGPQFIFQYYEKEERGRGNFPDRFSARQFPNYSSELNVNALLLGDSALYLCASSSFGGDGGYTFGSGTRLTVV.

In this sample, this clone turned up once. J is TRBJ1-2 and V is TRBV4-1, with TRBD1 as a possible D gene (5 bases). The germline V and J ends were trimmed by 2 bases and 4 bases, with 14 bases remaining between them. This CDR3 region has 15 residues. From germline, CDR1 is MGHRA and CDR2 YSYEKL. As DNA, the CDR3 is TGCGCCAGCAGCCAACGGGTGTGGGGGGTCTATGGCTACACCTTC. This translates into CASSQRVWGVYGYTF.

The chain is built from TRBV7-9 and TRBJ2-7; possibly TRBD1 or TRBD2 for D (5 bases each). The CDR3 loop spans 12 amino acids. CDR1 and CDR2 from the germline V gene are SEHNR and FQNEAQ (reference sequence). Trimming took 8 bases from V and 2 from J, leaving 10 bases between them. Here the CDR3 reads CASRDGPYEQYF. CDR3 nucleotides: TGTGCCAGCCGGGACGGTCCCTACGAGCAGTACTTC.

This clone came up once. The rearrangement joins TRBV2 to TRBJ1-5, with D unresolved. Germline-derived CDR1 and CDR2 are SNHLY and FYNNEI. The CDR3 has 15 residues. V was cut by 7 bases and J by 2 bases, with 15 bases left in between. The CDR3 sequence: CASTEFGVGNQPQHF. CDR3 coding DNA: TGTGCCAGCACTGAGTTTGGGGTTGGCAATCAGCCCCAGCATTTT.

As concerns this clone: Other DNA sequences within the sample encode an identical CDR3. The chain employs TRBV7-2 and TRBJ2-7; 7 nucleotides line up with TRBD2. V lost 0 bases to trimming and J lost 4 bases; unmatched junction nucleotides: 3. The CDR3 consists of 14 residues. Germline loops: CDR1 SGHTA, CDR2 FQGNSA. In DNA, the CDR3 is TGTGCCAGCAGCTTAGCGGGAGGGCCTTACGAGCAGTACTTC. It encodes CASSLAGGPYEQYF.

The chain is built from TRBV19 and TRBJ2-7, with a tentative D call TRBD1 (6 bases). The CDR3 sequence is 15 residues long. CDR1 and CDR2 (germline): LNHDA, SQIVND (reference sequence). V was shortened by 6 bases and J by 0 bases, with 15 bases between the two germline ends. The CDR3 sequence: CASRITGWGSYEQYF. CDR3 coding DNA: TGTGCCAGTAGAATCACAGGGTGGGGCTCCTACGAGCAGTACTTC. The whole variable domain, filled in from reference TRBV19 and TRBJ2-7, reads DGGITQSPKYLFRKEGQNVTLSCEQNLNHDAMYWYRQDPGQGLRLIYYSQIVNDFQKGDIAEGYSVSREKKESFPLTVTSAQKNPTAFYLCASRITGWGSYEQYFGPGTRLTVT.

This chain links TRBV6-5 with TRBJ1-3; D ambiguous. CDR1 is MNHEY and CDR2 is SVGAGI in the germline V gene. With 5 bases removed from V and 0 bases from J, the gap between germline ends came to 11 bases. The CDR3 covers 15 residues. The CDR3 here is CASSTRPFSGNTIYF. In DNA, the CDR3 is TGTGCCAGCAGTACGAGACCCTTCTCTGGAAACACCATATATTTT.

The rearrangement uses TRBV10-2 and TRBJ2-3, with 9 positions matching TRBD2. V trimming: 7 bases; J trimming: 0 bases; junction bases outside the gene matches: 8. CDR3 length: 16 amino acids. Germline loops: CDR1 WSHSY, CDR2 SAAADI. The CDR3 reads CASKLGGRASTDTQYF. The CDR3 nucleotides are TGCGCCAGCAAACTCGGCGGGAGGGCTAGCACAGATACGCAGTATTTT.

This clone was detected only once. The chain couples TRBV3-1 (or the pseudogene TRBV3-2) to TRBJ2-3, with 15 bases that match TRBD2. Germline V gene sequence: CDR1 LGHDT, CDR2 YNNKEL (reference sequence). The CDR3 contains 20 residues. V trimming: 2 bases; J trimming: 0 bases; junction bases outside the gene matches: 9. The CDR3 DNA follows: TGTGCCAGCAGCCAAACTGGACTAGCGGGAGGGCCACGTAGCACAGATACGCAGTATTTT. This sequence encodes CASSQTGLAGGPRSTDTQYF.